This TCR beta chain was sequenced for a study of blood T cell repertoires in COVID-19. Sequencing was performed with immunoSEQ multiplex PCR; in TCRdb, only in-frame clones are kept and a portion is missing. Here the sample spans more than 150,000 clones, roughly 87% being singletons. The CDR3 spans 15 residues. Germline V gene lookup returns CDR1 MDHEN and CDR2 SYDVKM. V was cut by 2 bases and J by 5 bases, with 16 bases left in between. J is TRBJ2-7 and V is TRBV28; D is unresolved. This TCR was recovered from a woman in her fifties or sixties who had recovered from COVID-19. Sequencing was done on a sample of PBMCs or T cells enriched from blood (not recorded which). CDR3 sequence reads: CASSLRSAAFHEQYF. The CDR3 nucleotides are TGTGCCAGCAGTTTAAGGTCGGCGGCCTTTCACGAGCAGTACTTC. Full variable domain (remainder filled in from reference TRBV28 and TRBJ2-7): DVKVTQSSRYLVKRTGEKVFLECVQDMDHENMFWYRQDPGLGLRLIYFSYDVKMKEKGDIPEGYSVSREKKERFSLILESASTNQTSMYLCASSLRSAAFHEQYFGPGTRLTVT.